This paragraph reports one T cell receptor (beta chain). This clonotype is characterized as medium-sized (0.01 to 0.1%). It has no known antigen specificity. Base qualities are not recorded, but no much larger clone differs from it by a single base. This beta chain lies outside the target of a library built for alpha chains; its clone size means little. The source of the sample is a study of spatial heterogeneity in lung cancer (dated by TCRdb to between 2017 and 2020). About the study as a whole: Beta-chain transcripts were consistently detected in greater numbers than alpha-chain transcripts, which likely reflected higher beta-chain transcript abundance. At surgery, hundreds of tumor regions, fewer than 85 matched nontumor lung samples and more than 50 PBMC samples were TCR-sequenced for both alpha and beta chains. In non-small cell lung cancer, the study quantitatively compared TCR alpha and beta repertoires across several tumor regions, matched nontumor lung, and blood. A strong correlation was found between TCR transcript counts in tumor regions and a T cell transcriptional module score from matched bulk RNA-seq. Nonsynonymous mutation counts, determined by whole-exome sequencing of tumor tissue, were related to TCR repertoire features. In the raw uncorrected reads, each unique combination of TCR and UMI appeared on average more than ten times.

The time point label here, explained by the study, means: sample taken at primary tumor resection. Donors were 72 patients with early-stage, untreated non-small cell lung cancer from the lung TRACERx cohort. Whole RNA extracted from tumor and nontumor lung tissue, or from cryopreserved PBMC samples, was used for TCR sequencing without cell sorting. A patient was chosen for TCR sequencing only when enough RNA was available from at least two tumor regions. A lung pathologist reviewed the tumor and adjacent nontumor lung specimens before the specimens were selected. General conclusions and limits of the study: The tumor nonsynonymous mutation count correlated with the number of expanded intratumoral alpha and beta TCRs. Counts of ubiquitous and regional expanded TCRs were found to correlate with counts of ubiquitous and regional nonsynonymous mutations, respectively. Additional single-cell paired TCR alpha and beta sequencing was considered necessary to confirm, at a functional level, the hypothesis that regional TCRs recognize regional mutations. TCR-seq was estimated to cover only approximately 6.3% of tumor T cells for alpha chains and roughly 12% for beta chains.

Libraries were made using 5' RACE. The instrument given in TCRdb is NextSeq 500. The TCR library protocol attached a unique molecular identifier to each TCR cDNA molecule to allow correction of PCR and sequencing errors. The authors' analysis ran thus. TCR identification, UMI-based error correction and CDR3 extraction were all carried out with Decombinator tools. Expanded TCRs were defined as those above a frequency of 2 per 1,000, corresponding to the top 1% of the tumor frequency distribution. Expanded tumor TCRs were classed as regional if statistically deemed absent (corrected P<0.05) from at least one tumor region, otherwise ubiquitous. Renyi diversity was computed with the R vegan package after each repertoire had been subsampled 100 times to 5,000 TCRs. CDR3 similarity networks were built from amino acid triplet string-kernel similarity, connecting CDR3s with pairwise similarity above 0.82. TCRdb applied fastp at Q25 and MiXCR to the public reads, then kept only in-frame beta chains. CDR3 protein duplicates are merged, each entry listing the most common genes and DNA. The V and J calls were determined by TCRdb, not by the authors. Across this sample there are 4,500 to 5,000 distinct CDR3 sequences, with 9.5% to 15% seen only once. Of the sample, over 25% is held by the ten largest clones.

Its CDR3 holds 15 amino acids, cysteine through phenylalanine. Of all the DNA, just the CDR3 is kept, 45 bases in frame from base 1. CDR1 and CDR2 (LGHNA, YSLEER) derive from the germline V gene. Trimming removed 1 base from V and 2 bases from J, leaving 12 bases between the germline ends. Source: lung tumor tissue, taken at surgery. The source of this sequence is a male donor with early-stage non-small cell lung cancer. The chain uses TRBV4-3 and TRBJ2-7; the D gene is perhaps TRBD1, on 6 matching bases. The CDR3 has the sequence CASSQVLAGAYEQYF. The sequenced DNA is TGCGCCAGCAGCCAAGTGTTAGCAGGGGCCTACGAGCAGTACTTC.